The 17 T cell receptor beta chains below were found in one sample sequenced in a study of blood T cells in healthy people across ages. PCR was performed a second time for roughly 7 to 12 cycles using a sample-barcoded 5' primer and a J-beta primer mix. TCRdb passed the 5' RACE reads through MiXCR, listing each CDR3 protein once. The sample has 750,000 to 950,000 distinct CDR3 sequences; almost 30% are singletons. The data also belong to a second study, concerning T cells of mothers and their children.

Sequenced sample: blood. These receptor sequences come from a woman aged 40 to 50 in good health.

This clonotype has just a few counts. Being one base from a much bigger clone, this may be a read error. In DNA, the CDR3 is TGTGCCATCAGTGATGTGGATGAGCAGTACTTC. This encodes CAISDVDEQYF. V and J are TRBV10-3 and TRBJ2-7; D gene ambiguous. CDR3 length: 11 amino acids. V lost 3 bases, J lost 7 bases, and 7 bases lay in between. Germline V gene data show CDR1 as ENHRY and CDR2 as SYGVKD.

This sequence joins TRBV7-2 and TRBJ1-2, with TRBD1 matching over 9 bases. V lost 6 bases to trimming and J lost 2 bases; unmatched junction nucleotides: 13. Germline V gene data show CDR1 as SGHTA and CDR2 as FQGNSA. This CDR3 region has 17 residues. DNA for the CDR3: TGTGCCAGCAGGTTAACAGGGGGCCGACCGTCCAACTATGGCTACACCTTC. It translates to CASRLTGGRPSNYGYTF.

The V call is TRBV14, the J call TRBJ1-6; D uncertain. V lost 4 bases to trimming and J lost 0 bases, with 19 bases between them. Germline-derived CDR1 and CDR2 are SGHDN and FVKESK. This CDR3 comprises 19 residues. The DNA for the CDR3 is TGTGCCAGCAGCCTCGACAATCAACCATATGGCTCCTATAATTCACCCCTCCACTTT. Protein sequence: CASSLDNQPYGSYNSPLHF.

On this clonotype itself: This may stem from a read error, because a much larger clone lies one nucleotide away. The chain links TRBV29-1 to TRBJ2-1, with 8 bases fitting TRBD2. Looked up from germline, CDR1 is SQVTM and CDR2 is ANQGSEA. This CDR3 spans 12 amino acids. Trimming took 3 bases from V and 10 from J; bases not matched to a gene: 5. CDR3 sequence: CSVDPTGGEQFF. CDR3 bases: TGCAGCGTTGACCCGACGGGGGGGGAGCAGTTCTTC.

This clonotype was picked up a small number of times. The chain links TRBV20-1 to TRBJ1-2; the D gene is possibly TRBD1 (6 bases). Germline V gives CDR1 DFQATT, CDR2 SNEGSKA (reference sequence). V shed 7 bases and J shed 13 bases, with 31 bases lying between them. This CDR3 comprises 15 residues. DNA of the CDR3: TGCAGTGTTCCCGGGGGGGCTAGAGGACGAGGGCTCGCCACCTTC. It encodes CSVPGGARGRGLATF.

CDR3 nucleotide sequence: TGTGCCAGCAGCTTAGTACCGAGCGGTAGGACTGAAGCTTTCTTT. Translating it yields CASSLVPSGRTEAFF. This sequence joins TRBV7-8 and TRBJ1-1; D is undetermined. The germline V and J ends were trimmed by 1 base and 5 bases, with 14 bases remaining between them. From germline, CDR1 is SGHVS and CDR2 FQNEAQ. The CDR3 spans 15 residues.

A few counts support this clonotype. V usage is TRBV7-2 and J usage is TRBJ2-5; D gene uncertain. The CDR3 totals 12 residues. The germline gives CDR1 SGHTA, CDR2 FQGNSA. The V end lost 2 bases, the J end lost 6 bases, and 7 bases lay between the germline ends. CDR3 region: CASSLFPQTQYF. DNA of the CDR3: TGTGCCAGCAGCTTATTTCCCCAGACCCAGTACTTC.

This sequence joins TRBV2 and TRBJ1-5; possible D gene TRBD1, 6 bases. Trimming left V 4 bases short and J 0 bases short, with 16 bases between. CDR1 is SNHLY and CDR2 is FYNNEI in the germline V gene. This CDR3 has 17 residues. The CDR3 DNA reads as TGTGCCAGCAGTGTGGCCAGGGGCCTTGTTAGCAATCAGCCCCAGCATTTT. Translated, it gives CASSVARGLVSNQPQHF.

This clonotype appeared a few times. The chain uses TRBV5-6 and TRBJ1-1; D is ambiguous. This CDR3 comprises 12 residues. Between the trimmed V and J ends, which lost 5 bases and 3 bases, there was a span of 8 bases. The germline V gene has CDR1 SGHDT and CDR2 YYEEEE. Here the CDR3 DNA reads TGTGCCAGCAGACTGTCTGACACTGAAGCTTTCTTT. Amino acids: CASRLSDTEAFF. The entire variable domain, with the rest obtained from reference TRBV5-6 and TRBJ1-1, is as follows: DAGVTQSPTHLIKTRGQQVTLRCSPKSGHDTVSWYQQALGQGPQFIFQYYEEEERQRGNFPDRFSGHQFPNYSSELNVNALLLGDSALYLCASRLSDTEAFFGQGTRLTVV.

With respect to this clonotype: Germline is not matched at one junction end, which may reflect a read error. The rearrangement joins TRBV6-2 or TRBV6-3 to TRBJ1-6; TRBD1 matches at 9 bases. The CDR3 totals 15 residues. Germline V gives CDR1 MNHEY, CDR2 SVGEGT. This CDR3 reads CAGRLEDRGNSPLHF. As DNA, the CDR3 is TGTGCCGGCAGACTCGAGGACAGGGGCAATTCACCCCTCCACTTT.

This clonotype has more than one count but fewer than ten. The chain carries TRBV20-1 and TRBJ1-5; D is ambiguous. The V and J ends lost 5 bases and 2 bases respectively, with 7 bases between them. The CDR3 length is 12 residues. The germline gives CDR1 DFQATT, CDR2 SNEGSKA (reference sequence). In DNA, the CDR3 is TGCAGTGCTGAGGTTGGCAATCAGCCCCAGCATTTT. Translation gives CSAEVGNQPQHF.

About this clonotype itself: Given a much more abundant clone one base away, this may be a read error. The V gene is TRBV7-9, the J gene TRBJ1-2; D is ambiguous. CDR1 is SEHNR and CDR2 is FQNEAQ in the germline V gene (reference sequence). This CDR3 is built from 12 residues. CDR3 coding DNA: TGTGCCGGCAGGAACGGGAACTATGGCTACACCTTC. It specifies CAGRNGNYGYTF.

This clonotype was detected ten times or more. The chain links TRBV7-2 to TRBJ2-7, with a weak D call TRBD2 (7 bases). With 5 bases removed from V and 5 bases from J, the gap between germline ends came to 22 bases. Germline loops: CDR1 SGHTA, CDR2 FQGNSA. The CDR3 is 16 amino acids. The chain's CDR3 is CASSGVGGPTVNEQYF. The CDR3 DNA reads as TGTGCCAGCAGCGGCGTCGGGGGGCCCACGGTAAACGAGCAGTACTTC.

With regard to this clonotype: This may come from a read error, since a much larger clone is one base off. The chain carries TRBV7-2 and TRBJ2-1, with 7 positions matching TRBD2. The end of the DNA fits TRBJ2-7 better, so the J call may be wrong. CDR1 SGHTA and CDR2 FQGNSA come from the germline V gene. This CDR3 comprises 14 residues. The CDR3 protein is CASRRGGSYNEQYF. CDR3 nucleotides: TGTGCCAGCCGGCGCGGGGGTTCCTACAATGAGCAGTACTTC.

This clonotype was seen a handful of times. The chain is built from TRBV20-1 and TRBJ1-2; D uncertain. V was trimmed by 0 bases and J by 1 base, leaving 12 bases between them. CDR3 length equals 15 residues. Germline CDR1 DFQATT, CDR2 SNEGSKA (reference sequence). The CDR3 DNA is TGCAGTGCTAGAGATACAAGGAACGGTAACTATGGCTACACCTTC. It is translated as CSARDTRNGNYGYTF.

This clonotype has more than one count but fewer than ten. Here the CDR3 DNA reads TGTGCCAGCACCAAGGGGGGGGGAGCCACCGGGGAGCTGTTTTTT. This encodes CASTKGGGATGELFF. This chain connects TRBV6-6 to TRBJ2-2; possibly TRBD2 for D (7 bases). Germline V CDR1 and CDR2: MNHNY, SVGAGI (reference sequence). Trimming shortened V by 7 bases and J by 4 bases, and 16 bases separated the two germline ends. The CDR3 length is 15 residues.

Of note for this clonotype: A much bigger clone sits one base away, suggesting this may be a read error. The CDR3 sequence is CASSLATRACEQYF. CDR3 nucleotides: TGTGCCAGCAGTTTAGCGACCCGAGCCTGCGAGCAGTACTTC. The rearrangement links TRBV12-3 or TRBV12-4 to TRBJ2-5; D is uncertain. The J call may be in error: the DNA end matches TRBJ2-7 better. The CDR3 is made up of 14 amino acids.